The source of this T cell receptor (beta chain) is a study of cytomegalovirus exposure and HLA in healthy donors. The study, taken as a whole, reports: The authors confirmed in vitro that a few CMV-associated chains were specific for CMV antigens. Approximately 160 TCR beta chains were listed as cytomegalovirus-associated.

Repertoires were generated with immunoSEQ multiplex PCR, while TCRdb's copy carries only in-frame clones and drops some. The sample has about 72,000 clones, roughly 94% seen once. The trim removed 8 bases at V and 3 bases at J, leaving 9 bases unmatched. The germline V gene encodes CDR1 ENHRY and CDR2 SYGVKD. This CDR3 has 16 amino acids. The donors were part of the validation cohort of over a hundred subjects. That cohort was separate from the first cohort, which comprised fewer than 800 subjects. A note on this clone: What it binds is unknown.

Sequences were obtained from PBMCs. The TCR originated in a woman younger than 30 in good health and CMV-seronegative. The chain uses TRBV10-3 and TRBJ2-3, with 12 bases aligning to TRBD2. Here the CDR3 reads CAIASGGAFGTDTQYF. CDR3 DNA sequence: TGTGCCATCGCTAGCGGGGGGGCCTTTGGGACAGATACGCAGTATTTT.